This record concerns one TCR beta chain sequence. The antigen is undetermined. This sample is part of a study of cytomegalovirus exposure and HLA in healthy donors. Study summary: There were some 120 million unique TCR beta sequences, drawn from roughly 200 million T cells, in an earlier analysis. For the 300 to 450 genotyped donors, around 76% fell within the Caucasian-associated ancestry cluster. The study's findings and limits: The records held CMV serostatus as the only immune exposure information.

The junction had 2 bases not matched to a gene; V was cut back by 4 bases and J by 3 bases. The CDR3 consists of 15 residues. Germline values: CDR1 SGHVS, CDR2 FNYEAQ. The PCR contained 60 Vbeta and 13 Jbeta primers. Method: immunoSEQ multiplex PCR; TCRdb's copy keeps in-frame clones and lacks some. Of roughly 200,000 clones in the sample, less than 85% were seen once. The sequenced material came from PBMCs. This receptor was identified in a girl aged 10-17 years in good health and CMV-seropositive. The chain is built from TRBV7-6 and TRBJ1-5; 11 bases are shared with TRBD1. CDR3 DNA: TGTGCCAGCAGCTCAGGACAGGGGGCCAATCAGCCCCAGCATTTT. Encoded protein: CASSSGQGANQPQHF.